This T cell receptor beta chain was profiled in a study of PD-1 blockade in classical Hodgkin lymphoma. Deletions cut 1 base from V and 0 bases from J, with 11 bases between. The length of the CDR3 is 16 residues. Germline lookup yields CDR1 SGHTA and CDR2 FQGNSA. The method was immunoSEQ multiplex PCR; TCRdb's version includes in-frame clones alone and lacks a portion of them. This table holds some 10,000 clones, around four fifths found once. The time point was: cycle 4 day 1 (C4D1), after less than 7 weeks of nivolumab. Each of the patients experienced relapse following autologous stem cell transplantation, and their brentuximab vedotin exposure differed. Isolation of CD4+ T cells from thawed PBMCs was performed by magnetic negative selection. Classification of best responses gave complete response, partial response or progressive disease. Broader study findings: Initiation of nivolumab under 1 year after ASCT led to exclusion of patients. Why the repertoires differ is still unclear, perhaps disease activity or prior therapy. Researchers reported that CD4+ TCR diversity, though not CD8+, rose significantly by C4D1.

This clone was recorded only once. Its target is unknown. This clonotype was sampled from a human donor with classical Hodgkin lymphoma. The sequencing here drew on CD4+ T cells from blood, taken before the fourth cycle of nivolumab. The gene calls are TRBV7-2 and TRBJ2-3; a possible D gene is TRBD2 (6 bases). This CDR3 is CASSLVILASTDTQYF. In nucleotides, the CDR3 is TGTGCCAGCAGCTTAGTGATCCTAGCGAGCACAGATACGCAGTATTTT. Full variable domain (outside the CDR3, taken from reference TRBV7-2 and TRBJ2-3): GAGVSQSPSNKVTEKGKDVELRCDPISGHTALYWYRQSLGQGLEFLIYFQGNSAPDKSGLPSDRFSAERTGGSVSTLTIQRTQQEDSAVYLCASSLVILASTDTQYFGPGTRLTVL.